The TCR beta chain under discussion was sequenced for a study of cytomegalovirus exposure and HLA in healthy donors. Trimming removed 7 bases at V and 7 bases at J, with 13 bases between. The CDR3 has 12 residues. Germline V gene lookup returns CDR1 MDHEN and CDR2 SYDVKM. Measured with immunoSEQ multiplex PCR; TCRdb has only the in-frame clones, and not every one. This sample yields hundreds of thousands of clones, of which 87% are seen a single time; less than 3% belongs to the top ten. The sequence came from a young man in good health and CMV-seronegative. The sample was PBMCs. The chain links TRBV28 to TRBJ1-2; D gene uncertain. The CDR3 here is CASTLGRGGYTF. For the CDR3, the DNA is TGTGCCAGCACCCTCGGCCGGGGTGGCTACACCTTC.